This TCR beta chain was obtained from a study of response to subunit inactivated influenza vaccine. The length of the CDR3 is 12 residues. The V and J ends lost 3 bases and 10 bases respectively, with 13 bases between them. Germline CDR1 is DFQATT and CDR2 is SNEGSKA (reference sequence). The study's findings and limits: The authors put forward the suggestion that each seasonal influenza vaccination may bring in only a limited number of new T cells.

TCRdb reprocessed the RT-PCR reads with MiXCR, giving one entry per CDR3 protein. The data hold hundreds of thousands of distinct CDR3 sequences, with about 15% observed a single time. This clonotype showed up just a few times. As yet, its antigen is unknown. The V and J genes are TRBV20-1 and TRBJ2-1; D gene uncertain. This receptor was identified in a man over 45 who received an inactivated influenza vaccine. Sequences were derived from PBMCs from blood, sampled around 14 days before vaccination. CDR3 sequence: CSASQISSEQFF. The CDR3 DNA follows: TGCAGTGCTAGTCAGATATCCTCCGAGCAGTTCTTC.